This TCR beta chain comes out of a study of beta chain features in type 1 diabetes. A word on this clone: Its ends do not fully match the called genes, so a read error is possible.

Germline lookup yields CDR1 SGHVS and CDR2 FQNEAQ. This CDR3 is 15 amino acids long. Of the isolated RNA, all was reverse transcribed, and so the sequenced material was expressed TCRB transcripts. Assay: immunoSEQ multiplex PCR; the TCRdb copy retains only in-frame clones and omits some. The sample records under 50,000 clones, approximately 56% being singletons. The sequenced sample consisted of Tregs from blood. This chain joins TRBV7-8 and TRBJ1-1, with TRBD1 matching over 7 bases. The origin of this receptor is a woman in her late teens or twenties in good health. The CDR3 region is CASSLVGQMNTEVFF. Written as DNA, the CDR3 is TGTGCCAGCAGCTTAGTGGGACAGATGAACACTGAAGTTTTCTTT.